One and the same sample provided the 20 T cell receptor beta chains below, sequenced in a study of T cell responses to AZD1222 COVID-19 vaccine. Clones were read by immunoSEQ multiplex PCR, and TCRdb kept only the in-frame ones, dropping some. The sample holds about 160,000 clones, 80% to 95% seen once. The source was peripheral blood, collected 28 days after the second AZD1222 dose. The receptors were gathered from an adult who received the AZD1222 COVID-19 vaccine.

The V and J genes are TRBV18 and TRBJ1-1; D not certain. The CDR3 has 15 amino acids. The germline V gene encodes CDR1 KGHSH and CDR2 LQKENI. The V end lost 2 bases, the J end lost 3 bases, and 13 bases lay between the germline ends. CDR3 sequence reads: CASSPYQEVYTEAFF. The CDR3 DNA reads TGTGCCAGCTCACCATACCAGGAAGTGTACACTGAAGCTTTCTTT. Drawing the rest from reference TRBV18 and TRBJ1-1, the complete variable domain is NAGVMQNPRHLVRRRGQEARLRCSPMKGHSHVYWYRQLPEEGLKFMVYLQKENIIDESGMPKERFSAEFPKEGPSILRIQQVVRGDSAAYFCASSPYQEVYTEAFFGQGTRLTVV.

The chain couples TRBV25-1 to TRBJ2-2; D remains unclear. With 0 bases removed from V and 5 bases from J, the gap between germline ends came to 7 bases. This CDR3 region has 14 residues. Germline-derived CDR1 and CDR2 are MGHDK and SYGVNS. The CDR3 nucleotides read TGTGCCAGCAGTGAATATGGCCGGACCGGGGAGCTGTTTTTT. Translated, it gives CASSEYGRTGELFF.

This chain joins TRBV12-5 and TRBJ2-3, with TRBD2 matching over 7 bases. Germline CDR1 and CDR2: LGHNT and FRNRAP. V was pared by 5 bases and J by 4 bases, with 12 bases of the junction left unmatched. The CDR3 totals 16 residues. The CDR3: CASGPATSSFPDTQYF. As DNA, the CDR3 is TGTGCTAGTGGTCCCGCGACTAGCTCTTTCCCAGATACGCAGTATTTT.

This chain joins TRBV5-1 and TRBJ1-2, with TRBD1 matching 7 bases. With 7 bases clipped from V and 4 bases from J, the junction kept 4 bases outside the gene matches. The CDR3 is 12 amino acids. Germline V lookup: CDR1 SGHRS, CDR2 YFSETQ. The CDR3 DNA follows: TGCGCCAGCCGCTCAGGGGGCTATGGCTACACCTTC. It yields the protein CASRSGGYGYTF.

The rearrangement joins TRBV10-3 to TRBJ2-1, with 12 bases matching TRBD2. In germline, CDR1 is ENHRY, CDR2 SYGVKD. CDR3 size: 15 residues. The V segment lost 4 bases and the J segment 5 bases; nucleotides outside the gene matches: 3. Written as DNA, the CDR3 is TGTGCCATCAGTGGAGCTAGCGGGAGGGACAATGAGCAGTTCTTC. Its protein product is CAISGASGRDNEQFF.

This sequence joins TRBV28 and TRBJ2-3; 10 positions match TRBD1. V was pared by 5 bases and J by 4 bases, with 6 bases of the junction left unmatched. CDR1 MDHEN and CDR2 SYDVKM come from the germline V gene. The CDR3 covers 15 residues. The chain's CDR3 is CASSIPGQGSDTQYF. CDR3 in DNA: TGTGCCAGCAGTATACCGGGACAGGGGTCAGATACGCAGTATTTT.

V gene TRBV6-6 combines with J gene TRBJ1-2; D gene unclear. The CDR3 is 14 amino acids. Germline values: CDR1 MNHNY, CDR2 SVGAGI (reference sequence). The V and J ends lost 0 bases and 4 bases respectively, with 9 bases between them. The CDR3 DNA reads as TGTGCCAGCAGTTACTCGAGCACGTCCTATGGCTACACCTTC. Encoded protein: CASSYSSTSYGYTF.

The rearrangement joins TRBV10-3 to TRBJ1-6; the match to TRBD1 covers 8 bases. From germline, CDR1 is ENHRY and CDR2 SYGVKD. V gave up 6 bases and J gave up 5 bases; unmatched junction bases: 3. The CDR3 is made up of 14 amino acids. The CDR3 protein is CAIRGTGDNSPLHF. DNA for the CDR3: TGTGCCATCAGAGGGACAGGTGATAATTCACCCCTCCACTTT.

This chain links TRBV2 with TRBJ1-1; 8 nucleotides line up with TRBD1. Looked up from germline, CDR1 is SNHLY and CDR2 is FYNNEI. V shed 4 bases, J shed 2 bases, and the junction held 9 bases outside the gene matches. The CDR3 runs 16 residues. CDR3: CASSGWQGALNTEAFF. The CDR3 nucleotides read TGTGCCAGCAGTGGATGGCAGGGGGCGCTTAACACTGAAGCTTTCTTT.

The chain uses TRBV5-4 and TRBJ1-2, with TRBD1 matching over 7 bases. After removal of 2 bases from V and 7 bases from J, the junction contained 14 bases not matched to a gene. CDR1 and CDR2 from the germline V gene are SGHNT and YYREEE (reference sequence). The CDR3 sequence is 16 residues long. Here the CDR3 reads CASSFNVQGGPSGYTF. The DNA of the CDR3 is TGTGCCAGCAGCTTCAATGTTCAGGGGGGCCCCAGTGGCTACACCTTC.

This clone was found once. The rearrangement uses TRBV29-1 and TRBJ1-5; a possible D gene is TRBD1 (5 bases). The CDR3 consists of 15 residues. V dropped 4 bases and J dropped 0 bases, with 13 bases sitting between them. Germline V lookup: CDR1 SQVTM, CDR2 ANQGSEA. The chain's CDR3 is CSVGGGPYSNQPQHF. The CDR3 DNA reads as TGCAGCGTTGGTGGGGGTCCCTATAGCAATCAGCCCCAGCATTTT.

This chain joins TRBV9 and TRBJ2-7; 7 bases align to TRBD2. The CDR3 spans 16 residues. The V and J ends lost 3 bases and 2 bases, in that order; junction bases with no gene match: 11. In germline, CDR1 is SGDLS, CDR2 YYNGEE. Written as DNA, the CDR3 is TGTGCCAGCAGCGGAGGTGGGACCAGCGGGGCCTACGAGCAGTACTTC. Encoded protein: CASSGGGTSGAYEQYF.

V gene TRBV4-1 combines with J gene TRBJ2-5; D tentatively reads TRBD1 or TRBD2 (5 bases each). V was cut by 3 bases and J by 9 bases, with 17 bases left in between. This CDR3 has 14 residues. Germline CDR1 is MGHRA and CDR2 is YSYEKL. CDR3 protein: CASSQETRDVAQYF. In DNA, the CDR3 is TGCGCCAGCAGCCAGGAAACTAGGGACGTGGCCCAGTACTTC.

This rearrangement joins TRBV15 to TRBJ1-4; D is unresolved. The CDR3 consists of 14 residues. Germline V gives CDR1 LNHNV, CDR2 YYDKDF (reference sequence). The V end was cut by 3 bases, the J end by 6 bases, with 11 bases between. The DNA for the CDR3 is TGTGCCACCAGCAGGGTGGTGGGTTATGAAAAACTGTTTTTT. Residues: CATSRVVGYEKLFF.

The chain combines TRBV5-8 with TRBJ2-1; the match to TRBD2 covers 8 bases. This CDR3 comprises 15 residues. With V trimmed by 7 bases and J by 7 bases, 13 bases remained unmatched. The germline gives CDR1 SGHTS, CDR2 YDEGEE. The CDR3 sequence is CASSWRAGGWNEQFF. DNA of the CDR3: TGTGCCAGCTCTTGGAGGGCGGGAGGATGGAATGAGCAGTTCTTC. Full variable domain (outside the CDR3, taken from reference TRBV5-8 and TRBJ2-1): EAGVTQSPTHLIKTRGQQATLRCSPISGHTSVYWYQQALGLGLQFLLWYDEGEERNRGNFPPRFSGRQFPNYSSELNVNALELEDSALYLCASSWRAGGWNEQFFGPGTRLTVL.

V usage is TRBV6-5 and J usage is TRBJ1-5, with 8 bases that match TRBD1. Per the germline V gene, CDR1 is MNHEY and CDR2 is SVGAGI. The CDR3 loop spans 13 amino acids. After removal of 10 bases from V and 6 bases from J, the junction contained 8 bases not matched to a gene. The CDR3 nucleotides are TGTGCCATTACCCAGGGGGCACGTCAGCCCCAGCATTTT. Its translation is CAITQGARQPQHF.

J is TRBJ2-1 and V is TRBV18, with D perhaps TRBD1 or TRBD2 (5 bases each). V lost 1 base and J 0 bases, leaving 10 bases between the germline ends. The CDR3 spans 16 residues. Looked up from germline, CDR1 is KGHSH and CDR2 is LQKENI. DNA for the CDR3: TGTGCCAGCTCACCACGAGGGGAAAGCTCCTACAATGAGCAGTTCTTC. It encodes CASSPRGESSYNEQFF.

The CDR3 sequence: CASSPTGTGRGRTEAFF. In nucleotides, the CDR3 is TGTGCCAGCTCACCAACGGGGACAGGCCGGGGAAGGACTGAAGCTTTCTTT. V and J are TRBV18 and TRBJ1-1; 8 nucleotides agree with TRBD1. Losses at the gene ends were 2 bases for V and 5 bases for J; bases not matched to a gene: 13. The CDR3 is made up of 17 amino acids. In germline, CDR1 is KGHSH, CDR2 LQKENI. The complete variable domain, with remaining parts taken from reference TRBV18 and TRBJ1-1, reads NAGVMQNPRHLVRRRGQEARLRCSPMKGHSHVYWYRQLPEEGLKFMVYLQKENIIDESGMPKERFSAEFPKEGPSILRIQQVVRGDSAAYFCASSPTGTGRGRTEAFFGQGTRLTVV.

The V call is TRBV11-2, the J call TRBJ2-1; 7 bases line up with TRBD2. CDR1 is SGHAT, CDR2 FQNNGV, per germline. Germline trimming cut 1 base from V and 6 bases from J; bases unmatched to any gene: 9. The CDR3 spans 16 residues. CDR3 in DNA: TGTGCCAGCAGCTTAGCCCCCGGGAGGCCCTCCAATGAGCAGTTCTTC. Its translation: CASSLAPGRPSNEQFF.

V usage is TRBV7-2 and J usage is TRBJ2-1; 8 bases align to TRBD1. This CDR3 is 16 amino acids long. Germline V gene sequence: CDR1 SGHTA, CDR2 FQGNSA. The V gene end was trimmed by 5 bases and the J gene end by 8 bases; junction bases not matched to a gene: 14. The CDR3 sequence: CASSKLGQGRLDEQFF. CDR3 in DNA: TGTGCCAGCAGCAAACTCGGACAGGGTCGGCTCGATGAGCAGTTCTTC. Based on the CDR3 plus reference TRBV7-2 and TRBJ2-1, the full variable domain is GAGVSQSPSNKVTEKGKDVELRCDPISGHTALYWYRQSLGQGLEFLIYFQGNSAPDKSGLPSDRFSAERTGGSVSTLTIQRTQQEDSAVYLCASSKLGQGRLDEQFFGPGTRLTVL.